What follows are 9 T cell receptor beta chains derived from one specimen sequenced in a study of blood T cell repertoires in COVID-19. Clones were sequenced by immunoSEQ multiplex PCR, and TCRdb holds only the in-frame ones, with some missing. The repertoire holds approximately 170,000 clones, with about 89% as singletons. Sample: PBMCs or T cells enriched from blood (not recorded which). Source of these receptors: a woman between 18 and 29 years old who had recovered from COVID-19.

The chain joins TRBV19 to TRBJ1-5; D unclear. The CDR3 is made up of 15 amino acids. V was cut by 7 bases and J by 3 bases, with 16 bases left in between. CDR1 is LNHDA, CDR2 SQIVND, per germline (reference sequence). The CDR3 reads CASTLVGEPNQPQHF. As DNA, the CDR3 is TGTGCCAGTACTCTTGTAGGAGAACCCAATCAGCCCCAGCATTTT.

This rearrangement joins TRBV11-2 to TRBJ2-1; 14 bases line up with TRBD2. J gave up 10 bases and V 0 bases, and 14 bases lay outside the gene matches. This CDR3 has 19 residues. Germline values: CDR1 SGHAT, CDR2 FQNNGV. For the CDR3, the DNA is TGTGCCAGCAGCTTAGAACCGGGACTAGCGGGAGATGGGGGGAGAGAGCAGTTCTTC. Translated, it gives CASSLEPGLAGDGGREQFF.

This clone was detected once. The chain combines TRBV5-4 with TRBJ2-2; tentative D call: TRBD2 (6 bases). V shed 2 bases and J shed 2 bases, with 10 bases lying between them. The germline CDR1 and CDR2 sequences are SGHNT and YYREEE (reference sequence). The CDR3 has 15 amino acids. As DNA, the CDR3 is TGTGCCAGCAGCTTCTCCGGGACTAACACCGGGGAGCTGTTTTTT. Its protein is CASSFSGTNTGELFF.

The genes are TRBV4-1 and TRBJ1-2; possible D gene TRBD1, 5 bases. Trimming took 3 bases from V and 8 from J, leaving 31 bases between them. The CDR3 extends over 19 amino acids. Germline V lookup: CDR1 MGHRA, CDR2 YSYEKL. CDR3 DNA sequence: TGCGCCAGCAGCCAGCACATCAAAACCCCGGGTCTTGAAAAGGGGGGCTACACCTTC. Translated, it gives CASSQHIKTPGLEKGGYTF.

This CDR3 is CASSPDRTGGTEAFF. In DNA form, the CDR3 reads TGCGCCAGCAGCCCAGACCGGACAGGCGGTACTGAAGCTTTCTTT. V gene TRBV5-1 combines with J gene TRBJ1-1; 7 bases match TRBD1. CDR3 length: 15 residues. Looked up from germline, CDR1 is SGHRS and CDR2 is YFSETQ. With 4 bases clipped from V and 5 bases from J, the junction kept 11 bases outside the gene matches.

The chain links TRBV6-5 to TRBJ2-7; TRBD1 agrees at 7 bases. The ends lost 6 bases at V and 0 bases at J; junction bases unmatched: 8. The CDR3 length is 15 residues. CDR1 and CDR2 from the germline V gene are MNHEY and SVGAGI. CDR3 loop: CASRTTGESSYEQYF. The CDR3 nucleotides are TGTGCCAGCAGGACCACAGGGGAAAGCTCCTACGAGCAGTACTTC.

The chain has TRBV19 and TRBJ2-7; 7 nucleotides align to TRBD1. Per germline, CDR1 LNHDA and CDR2 SQIVND (reference sequence). This CDR3 is 16 amino acids long. V was pared by 1 base and J by 2 bases, with 8 bases of the junction left unmatched. For the CDR3, the DNA is TGTGCCAGTAGTATAGTAGGGACAGTCAGTACCTACGAGCAGTACTTC. This gives the protein CASSIVGTVSTYEQYF.

The chain recombines TRBV30 with TRBJ1-3; maybe TRBD1 (5 bases). Per germline, CDR1 GTSNPN and CDR2 SVGIG (reference sequence). This CDR3 comprises 15 residues. V lost 3 bases, J lost 4 bases, and 16 bases lay in between. The CDR3 DNA follows: TGTGCCTGGAGCGAGGGTGGGACTATCGGAAACACCATATATTTT. Protein: CAWSEGGTIGNTIYF.

This clone came up a few times. The genes are TRBV5-1 and TRBJ2-7, with D hard to call. CDR3 size: 15 residues. The V end lost 0 bases, the J end lost 1 base, and 11 bases lay between the germline ends. The V gene's germline CDR1 is SGHRS and CDR2 YFSETQ. The CDR3 loop reads CASSLGQVPSYEQYF. CDR3 nucleotides: TGCGCCAGCAGCTTGGGGCAGGTACCGTCCTACGAGCAGTACTTC.